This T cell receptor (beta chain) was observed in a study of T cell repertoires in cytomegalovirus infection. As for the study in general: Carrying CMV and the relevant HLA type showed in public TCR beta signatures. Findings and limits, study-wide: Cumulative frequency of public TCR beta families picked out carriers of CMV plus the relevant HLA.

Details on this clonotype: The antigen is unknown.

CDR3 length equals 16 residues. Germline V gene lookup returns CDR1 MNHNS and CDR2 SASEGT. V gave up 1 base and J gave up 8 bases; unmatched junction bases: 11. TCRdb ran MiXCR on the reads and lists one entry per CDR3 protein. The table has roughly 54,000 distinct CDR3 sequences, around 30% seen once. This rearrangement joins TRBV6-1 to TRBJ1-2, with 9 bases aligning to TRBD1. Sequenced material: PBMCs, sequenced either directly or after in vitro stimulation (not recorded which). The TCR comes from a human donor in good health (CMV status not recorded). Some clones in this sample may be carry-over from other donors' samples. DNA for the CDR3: TGTGCCAGCAGTGAAGTCCCCCGGACAGGGGCTCAAGGCTACACCTTC. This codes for CASSEVPRTGAQGYTF.